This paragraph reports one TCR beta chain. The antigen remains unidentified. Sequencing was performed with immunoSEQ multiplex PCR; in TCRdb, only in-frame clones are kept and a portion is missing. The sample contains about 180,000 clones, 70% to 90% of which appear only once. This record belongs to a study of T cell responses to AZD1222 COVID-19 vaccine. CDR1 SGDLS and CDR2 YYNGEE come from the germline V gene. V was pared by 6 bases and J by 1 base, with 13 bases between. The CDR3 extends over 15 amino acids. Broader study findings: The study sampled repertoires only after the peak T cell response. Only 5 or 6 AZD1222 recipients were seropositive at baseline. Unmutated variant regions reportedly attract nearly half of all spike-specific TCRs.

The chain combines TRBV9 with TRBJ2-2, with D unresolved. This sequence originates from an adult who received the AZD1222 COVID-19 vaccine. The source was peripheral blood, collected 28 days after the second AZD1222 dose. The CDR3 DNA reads TGTGCCAGCACCGTCCGAGGTGAGAACACCGGGGAGCTGTTTTTT. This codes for CASTVRGENTGELFF.